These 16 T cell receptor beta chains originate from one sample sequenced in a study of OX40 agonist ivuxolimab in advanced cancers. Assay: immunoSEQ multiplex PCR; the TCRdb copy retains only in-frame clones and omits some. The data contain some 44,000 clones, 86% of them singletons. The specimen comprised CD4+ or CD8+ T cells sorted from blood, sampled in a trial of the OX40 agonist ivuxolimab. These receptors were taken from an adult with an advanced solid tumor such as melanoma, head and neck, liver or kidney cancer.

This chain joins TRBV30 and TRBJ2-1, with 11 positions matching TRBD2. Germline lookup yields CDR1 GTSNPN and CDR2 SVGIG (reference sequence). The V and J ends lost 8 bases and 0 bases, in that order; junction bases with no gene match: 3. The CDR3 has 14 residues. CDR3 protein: CAGGLAGSYNEQFF. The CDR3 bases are TGTGCCGGAGGACTAGCGGGCTCCTACAATGAGCAGTTCTTC.

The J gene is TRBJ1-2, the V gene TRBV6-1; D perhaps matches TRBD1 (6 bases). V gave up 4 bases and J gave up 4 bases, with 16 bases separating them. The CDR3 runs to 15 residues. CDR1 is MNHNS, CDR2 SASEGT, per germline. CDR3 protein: CASSARTEPSYGYTF. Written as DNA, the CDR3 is TGTGCCAGCAGTGCAAGGACAGAACCCTCCTATGGCTACACCTTC.

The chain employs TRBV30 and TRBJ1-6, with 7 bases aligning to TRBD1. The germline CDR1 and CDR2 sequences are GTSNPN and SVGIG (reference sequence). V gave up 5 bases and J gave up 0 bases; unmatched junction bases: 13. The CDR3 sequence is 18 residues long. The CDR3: CAWALGQPRSSYNSPLHF. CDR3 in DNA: TGTGCCTGGGCCTTGGGACAGCCTAGGAGCTCCTATAATTCACCCCTCCACTTT. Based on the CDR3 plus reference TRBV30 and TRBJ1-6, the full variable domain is SQTIHQWPATLVQPVGSPLSLECTVEGTSNPNLYWYRQAAGRGLQLLFYSVGIGQISSEVPQNLSASRPQDRQFILSSKKLLLSDSGFYLCAWALGQPRSSYNSPLHFGNGTRLTVT.

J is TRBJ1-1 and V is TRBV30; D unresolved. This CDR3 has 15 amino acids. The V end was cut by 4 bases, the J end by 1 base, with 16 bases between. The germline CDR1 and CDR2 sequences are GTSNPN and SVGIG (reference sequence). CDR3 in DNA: TGTGCCTGGAATCTGGGGTCGGTGGGGAACACTGAAGCTTTCTTT. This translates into CAWNLGSVGNTEAFF.

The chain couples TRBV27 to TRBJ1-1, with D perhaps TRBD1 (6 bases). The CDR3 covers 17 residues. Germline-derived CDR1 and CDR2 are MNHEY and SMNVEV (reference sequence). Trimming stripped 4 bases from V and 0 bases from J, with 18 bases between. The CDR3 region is CASSSPRGGRVNTEAFF. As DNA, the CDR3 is TGTGCCAGCAGTTCACCACGGGGGGGGCGGGTGAACACTGAAGCTTTCTTT.

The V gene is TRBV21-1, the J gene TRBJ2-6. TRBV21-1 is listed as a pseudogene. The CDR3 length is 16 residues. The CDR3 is CASSNLQRSGANVLTF. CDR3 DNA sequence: TGTGCCAGCAGCAATTTACAACGGTCTGGGGCCAACGTCCTGACTTTC.

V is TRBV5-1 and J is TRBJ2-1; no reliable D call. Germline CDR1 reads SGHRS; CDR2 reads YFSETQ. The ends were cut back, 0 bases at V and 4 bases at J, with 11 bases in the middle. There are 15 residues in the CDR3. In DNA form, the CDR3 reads TGCGCCAGCAGCTTGGTTGGACCGTCTTACAATGAGCAGTTCTTC. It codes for CASSLVGPSYNEQFF.

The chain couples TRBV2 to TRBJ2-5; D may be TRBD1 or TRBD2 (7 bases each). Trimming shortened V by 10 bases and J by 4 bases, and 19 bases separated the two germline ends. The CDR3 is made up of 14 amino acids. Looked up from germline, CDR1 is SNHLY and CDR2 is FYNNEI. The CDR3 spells CATRGDSYLETQYF. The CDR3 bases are TGTGCCACTCGGGGGGACAGCTATTTAGAGACCCAGTACTTC.

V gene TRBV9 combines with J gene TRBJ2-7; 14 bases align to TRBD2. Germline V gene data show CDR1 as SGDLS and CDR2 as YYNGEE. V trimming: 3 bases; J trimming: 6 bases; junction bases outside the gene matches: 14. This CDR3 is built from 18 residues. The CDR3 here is CASSGDIGTSGSRGEQYF. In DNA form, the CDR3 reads TGTGCCAGCAGCGGCGACATTGGGACTAGCGGGAGTCGAGGCGAGCAGTACTTC. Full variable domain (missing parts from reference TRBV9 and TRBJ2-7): DSGVTQTPKHLITATGQRVTLRCSPRSGDLSVYWYQQSLDQGLQFLIQYYNGEERAKGNILERFSAQQFPDLHSELNLSSLELGDSALYFCASSGDIGTSGSRGEQYFGPGTRLTVT.

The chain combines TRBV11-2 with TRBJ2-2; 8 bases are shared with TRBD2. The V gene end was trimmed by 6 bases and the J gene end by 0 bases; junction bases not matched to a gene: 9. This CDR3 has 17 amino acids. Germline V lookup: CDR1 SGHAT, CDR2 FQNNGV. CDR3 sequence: CASRGRAGGSNTGELFF. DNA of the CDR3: TGTGCCAGCAGGGGGCGGGCGGGAGGCTCGAACACCGGGGAGCTGTTTTTT.

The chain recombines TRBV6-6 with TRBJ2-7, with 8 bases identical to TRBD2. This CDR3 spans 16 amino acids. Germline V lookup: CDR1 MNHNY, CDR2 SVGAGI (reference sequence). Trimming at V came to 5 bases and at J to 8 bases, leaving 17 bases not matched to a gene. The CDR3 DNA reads TGTGCCAGCAGTACCCTGTCACTAGCGGATCATCTAAAGCAGTACTTC. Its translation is CASSTLSLADHLKQYF.

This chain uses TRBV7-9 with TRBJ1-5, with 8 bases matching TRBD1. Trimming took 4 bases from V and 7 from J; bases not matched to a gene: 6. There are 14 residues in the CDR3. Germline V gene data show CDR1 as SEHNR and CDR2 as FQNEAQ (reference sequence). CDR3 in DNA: TGTGCCAGCAGCTACGGACAGGGCGGCCAGCCCCAGCATTTT. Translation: CASSYGQGGQPQHF.

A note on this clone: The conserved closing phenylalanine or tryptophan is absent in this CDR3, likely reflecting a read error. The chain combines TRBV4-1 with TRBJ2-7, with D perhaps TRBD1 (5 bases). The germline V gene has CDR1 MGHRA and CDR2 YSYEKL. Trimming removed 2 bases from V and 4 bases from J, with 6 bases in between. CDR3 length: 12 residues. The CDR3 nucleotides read TGCGCCAGCAGCCAACAGGGTTACGAGCAGTACTGC. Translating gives CASSQQGYEQYC.

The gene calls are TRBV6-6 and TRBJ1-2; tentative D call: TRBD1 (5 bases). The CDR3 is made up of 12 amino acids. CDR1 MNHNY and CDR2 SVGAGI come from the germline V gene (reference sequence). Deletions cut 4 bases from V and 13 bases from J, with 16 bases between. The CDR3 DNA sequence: TGTGCCAGCAGTTCCGGAGGGGCCCTTGGCACCTTC. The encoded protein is CASSSGGALGTF.

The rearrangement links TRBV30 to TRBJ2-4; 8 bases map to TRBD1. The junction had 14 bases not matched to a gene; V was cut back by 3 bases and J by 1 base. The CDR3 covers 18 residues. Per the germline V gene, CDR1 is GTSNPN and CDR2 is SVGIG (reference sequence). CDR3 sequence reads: CAWRSRTGNAKAKNIQYF. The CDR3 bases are TGTGCCTGGAGGAGCCGGACAGGGAATGCGAAGGCCAAAAACATTCAGTACTTC.

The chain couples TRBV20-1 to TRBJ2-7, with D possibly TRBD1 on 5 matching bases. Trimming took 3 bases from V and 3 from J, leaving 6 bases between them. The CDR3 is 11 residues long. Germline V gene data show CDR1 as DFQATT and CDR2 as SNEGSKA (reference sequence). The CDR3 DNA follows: TGCAGTGCTAGCGACAGCTACGAGCAGTACTTC. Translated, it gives CSASDSYEQYF.